The 10 T cell receptor beta chains below all came from one sample that was sequenced in a study of a mutant IDH1 vaccine in newly diagnosed glioma. Antigen specificity for these receptors is unknown. Time point reported: week 35, safety follow-up. With topical imiquimod, each dose of the vaccine consisted of 300 ug of mutant IDH1 20-mer peptide. Here immunoSEQ multiplex PCR was the method, and the copy in TCRdb shows in-frame clones only, minus some. The data contain 70,000 or so clones, 70% to 90% of them singletons. This specimen consisted of PBMCs, obtained from a glioma patient whose treatment included an IDH1 peptide vaccine. The receptor set was obtained from a young man with glioma.

The chain combines TRBV19 with TRBJ1-4, with D possibly matching TRBD1 (6 bases). This CDR3 region has 16 residues. Trimming shortened V by 5 bases and J by 6 bases, and 19 bases separated the two germline ends. Germline-derived CDR1 and CDR2 are LNHDA and SQIVND (reference sequence). This CDR3 is CASSVTSGTSHEKLFF. CDR3 DNA: TGTGCCAGTAGTGTTACTTCCGGGACAAGTCATGAAAAACTGTTTTTT.

This rearrangement joins TRBV7-2 to TRBJ2-7, with D perhaps matching TRBD1 (5 bases). The CDR3 covers 16 residues. Germline loops: CDR1 SGHTA, CDR2 FQGNSA. V was shortened by 8 bases and J by 5 bases, with 25 bases between the two germline ends. The CDR3 region has the DNA TGTGCCAGCTTATCTCAGGTGGGCAGGGCCGTGCACGAGCAGTACTTC. This gives the protein CASLSQVGRAVHEQYF.

The genes are TRBV28 and TRBJ1-1; D unclear. CDR1 is MDHEN and CDR2 is SYDVKM in the germline V gene. The CDR3 extends over 11 amino acids. V lost 7 bases and J 2 bases, leaving 5 bases between the germline ends. Here the CDR3 reads CASNGNTEAFF. The CDR3 DNA follows: TGTGCCAGCAACGGAAACACTGAAGCTTTCTTT.

The chain couples TRBV19 to TRBJ2-5, with 10 bases fitting TRBD2. The J call may be mistaken, given a closer DNA end match to TRBJ2-7. This CDR3 spans 13 amino acids. In germline, CDR1 is LNHDA, CDR2 SQIVND (reference sequence). The CDR3: CASSSGSSYEQYF. In nucleotides, the CDR3 is TGTGCCAGTTCTAGCGGGAGCTCCTACGAGCAGTACTTC.

The rearrangement joins TRBV30 to TRBJ1-2, with no clear D. Per the germline V gene, CDR1 is GTSNPN and CDR2 is SVGIG (reference sequence). Trimming removed 1 base at V and 8 bases at J, with 11 bases between. The CDR3 runs 12 residues. The CDR3 region is CAWSASLGGYTF. The CDR3 nucleotides read TGTGCCTGGAGTGCAAGTCTAGGAGGCTACACCTTC.

This clone is a singleton in its sample. The rearrangement links TRBV9 to TRBJ2-7; TRBD2 matches 7 bases. The germline V gene encodes CDR1 SGDLS and CDR2 YYNGEE. The CDR3 runs 15 residues. J was trimmed by 7 bases and V by 3 bases; bases with no gene match: 13. CDR3 sequence: CASSAGGLTYGEQYF. In DNA, the CDR3 is TGTGCCAGCAGCGCGGGGGGACTGACATATGGTGAGCAGTACTTC.

This clone showed up just a few times. V usage is TRBV7-2 and J usage is TRBJ1-5; D unclear. This CDR3 has 14 amino acids. V shed 3 bases and J shed 0 bases, with 6 bases lying between them. Germline CDR1 reads SGHTA; CDR2 reads FQGNSA. The CDR3 nucleotides read TGTGCCAGCAGCTTCAGGAGTAGCAATCAGCCCCAGCATTTT. Translating it yields CASSFRSSNQPQHF.

This chain uses TRBV27 with TRBJ1-1; D is undetermined. CDR3 length: 11 amino acids. Per germline, CDR1 MNHEY and CDR2 SMNVEV (reference sequence). V shed 6 bases and J shed 6 bases, with 8 bases lying between them. The CDR3 spells CASRYGPEAFF. Here the CDR3 DNA reads TGTGCCAGCAGGTATGGCCCTGAAGCTTTCTTT.

The rearrangement links TRBV18 to TRBJ1-1; 7 bases align to TRBD1. Trimming cost V 5 bases and J 3 bases; bases outside gene matches: 12. Germline V gives CDR1 KGHSH, CDR2 LQKENI. This CDR3 spans 16 amino acids. The CDR3 nucleotides are TGTGCCAGCTCATCCCGACAGGGAGGAATCCACACTGAAGCTTTCTTT. This encodes CASSSRQGGIHTEAFF.

The chain combines TRBV10-3 with TRBJ2-6; tentative D call: TRBD2 (6 bases). In germline, CDR1 is ENHRY, CDR2 SYGVKD. With 0 bases removed from V and 0 bases from J, the gap between germline ends came to 15 bases. The CDR3 has 19 amino acids. The CDR3 region is CAISESSGGGNSGANVLTF. CDR3 DNA: TGTGCCATCAGTGAGTCATCCGGGGGTGGCAACTCTGGGGCCAACGTCCTGACTTTC.